These T cell receptor beta chains were read from a single sample in a study of early T cells in non-severe SARS-CoV-2 infection. TCRdb called the 5' RACE reads again in MiXCR, with one record for every CDR3 protein. The repertoire consists of tens of thousands of distinct CDR3 sequences, with about 6% occurring once and the leading ten covering roughly 20%. The starting material was whole blood, obtained at baseline. The receptors stem from an adult who was a healthcare worker with PCR-confirmed SARS-CoV-2 infection or an uninfected control (not recorded which). CDR3s include the opening cysteine and the closing phenylalanine or tryptophan. A D gene is named only where the DNA matches it firmly. Only part of the rows carry a size: once, few, many, or a class if the clone is expanded.

d_call: TRBD2; cdr3_length: 15; clone_size: many; v_call: TRBV19; j_call: TRBJ2-3; cdr3_nt: TGTGCCAGTAGTAGGGCGGGAGTATGGGCAGATACGCAGTATTTT; cdr3_aa: CASSRAGVWADTQYF
d_call: .; cdr3_length: 14; clone_size: many; v_call: TRBV5-6; j_call: TRBJ2-7; cdr3_nt: TGTGCCAGCAGCTTGGAGAGGCGTTACTACGAGCAGTACTTC; cdr3_aa: CASSLERRYYEQYF
d_call: .; cdr3_length: 16; clone_size: .; v_call: TRBV7-9; j_call: TRBJ1-6; cdr3_nt: TGTGCCAGCAGCTTAGAAGTCGGGGGACGGGACACGCCCCTCCACTTT; cdr3_aa: CASSLEVGGRDTPLHF
d_call: .; cdr3_length: 11; clone_size: .; v_call: TRBV20-1; j_call: TRBJ2-1; cdr3_nt: TGCAGTGCCAATAATGGAGGGCAGCAGTTCTTC; cdr3_aa: CSANNGGQQFF
d_call: TRBD2; cdr3_length: 17; clone_size: few; v_call: TRBV7-8; j_call: TRBJ2-1; cdr3_nt: TGTGCCAGCAGCTTAGCGGCTAGCGGGACCCCCAACAATGAGCAGTTCTTC; cdr3_aa: CASSLAASGTPNNEQFF
d_call: .; cdr3_length: 14; clone_size: .; v_call: TRBV10-1; j_call: TRBJ2-3; cdr3_nt: TGCGCCAGCAGTGAGTACCAGGACACAGATACGCAGTATTTT; cdr3_aa: CASSEYQDTDTQYF
d_call: .; cdr3_length: 14; clone_size: few; v_call: TRBV11-2; j_call: TRBJ2-3; cdr3_nt: TGTGCCAGCAGCTTAGAGGCAGGCACAGATACGCAGTATTTT; cdr3_aa: CASSLEAGTDTQYF
d_call: .; cdr3_length: 14; clone_size: many; v_call: TRBV6-6; j_call: TRBJ2-6; cdr3_nt: TGTGCCAGCATGGAAAGCTCTGGGGCCAACGTCCTGACTTTC; cdr3_aa: CASMESSGANVLTF
d_call: .; cdr3_length: 16; clone_size: .; v_call: TRBV20-1; j_call: TRBJ2-1; cdr3_nt: TGCAGTGCTAGAGATGCACGGGGAAGCTCCTACAATGAGCAGTTCTTC; cdr3_aa: CSARDARGSSYNEQFF
d_call: .; cdr3_length: 13; clone_size: few; v_call: TRBV15; j_call: TRBJ1-1; cdr3_nt: TGTGCCACGAGACAGACAGTGAACACTGAAGCTTTCTTT; cdr3_aa: CATRQTVNTEAFF
d_call: .; cdr3_length: 12; clone_size: many; v_call: TRBV7-8; j_call: TRBJ2-7; cdr3_nt: TGTGCCAGCAGCCGAGACCCTCAAGTCGAGTACTTC; cdr3_aa: CASSRDPQVEYF
d_call: .; cdr3_length: 15; clone_size: many; v_call: TRBV4-2; j_call: TRBJ1-2; cdr3_nt: TGTGCCAGCAGCCAAGCAGGAGGGCAGAACTATGGCTACACCTTC; cdr3_aa: CASSQAGGQNYGYTF
d_call: .; cdr3_length: 12; clone_size: .; v_call: TRBV20-1; j_call: TRBJ2-7; cdr3_nt: TGCAGTGCCGGGGACTCCGTCTACGAGCAGTACTTC; cdr3_aa: CSAGDSVYEQYF
d_call: .; cdr3_length: 16; clone_size: many; v_call: TRBV9; j_call: TRBJ1-1; cdr3_nt: TGTGCCAGCAGCGTAGGAGAGACACCAGTCCCCACTGAAGCTTTCTTT; cdr3_aa: CASSVGETPVPTEAFF
d_call: .; cdr3_length: 16; clone_size: .; v_call: TRBV7-2; j_call: TRBJ2-2; cdr3_nt: TGTGCCAGCAGCCCATCGAGACTCGCGAACACCGGGGAGCTGTTTTTT; cdr3_aa: CASSPSRLANTGELFF
d_call: .; cdr3_length: 13; clone_size: .; v_call: TRBV2; j_call: TRBJ2-1; cdr3_nt: TGTGCCTGGGCGGAAAGCTCCTACAATGAGCAGTTCTTC; cdr3_aa: CAWAESSYNEQFF
d_call: TRBD2; cdr3_length: 15; clone_size: many; v_call: TRBV4-3; j_call: TRBJ2-1; cdr3_nt: TGCGCCAGCAGCCTGACTAGCGGGTACTACAATGAGCAGTTCTTC; cdr3_aa: CASSLTSGYYNEQFF
d_call: TRBD1; cdr3_length: 15; clone_size: .; v_call: TRBV12-3/TRBV12-4; j_call: TRBJ1-2; cdr3_nt: TGTGCCAGCAGTCCTGAGGGACAGGGATCCTATGGCTACACCTTC; cdr3_aa: CASSPEGQGSYGYTF
d_call: TRBD1; cdr3_length: 13; clone_size: few; v_call: TRBV7-6; j_call: TRBJ2-7; cdr3_nt: TGTGCCAGCAGCTTAAGCGAAAGGGGGCAGCAGTACTTC; cdr3_aa: CASSLSERGQQYF
d_call: .; cdr3_length: 18; clone_size: many; v_call: TRBV10-3; j_call: TRBJ2-3; cdr3_nt: TGTGCCATCAGTGAGTCGAGTCCGCGTGGTGACGGGCGGGATACGCAGTATTTT; cdr3_aa: CAISESSPRGDGRDTQYF
d_call: .; cdr3_length: 15; clone_size: .; v_call: TRBV7-2; j_call: TRBJ2-7; cdr3_nt: TGTGCCAGCAGTCAGAGGGTACCCCACTCCTACGAGCAGTACTTC; cdr3_aa: CASSQRVPHSYEQYF
d_call: .; cdr3_length: 13; clone_size: many; v_call: TRBV6-6; j_call: TRBJ2-3; cdr3_nt: TGTGCCAGCAGTTACTCGACCGGGGATACGCAGTATTTT; cdr3_aa: CASSYSTGDTQYF
d_call: .; cdr3_length: 14; clone_size: large; v_call: TRBV7-3; j_call: TRBJ1-5; cdr3_nt: TGTGCCAGCAGCTTACAGGGAGGCAATCAGCCCCAGCATTTT; cdr3_aa: CASSLQGGNQPQHF
d_call: .; cdr3_length: 13; clone_size: few; v_call: TRBV7-9; j_call: TRBJ2-7; cdr3_nt: TGTGCCAGCACGATGGACTACACCGGCGAGCAGTACTTC; cdr3_aa: CASTMDYTGEQYF
d_call: .; cdr3_length: 15; clone_size: many; v_call: TRBV16; j_call: TRBJ1-3; cdr3_nt: TGTGCCAGCAGCCAATCAGGGAAGGCTGGAAACACCATATATTTT; cdr3_aa: CASSQSGKAGNTIYF
d_call: .; cdr3_length: 12; clone_size: many; v_call: TRBV5-6; j_call: TRBJ2-1; cdr3_nt: TGTGCCAGCAGCTCCCCTGTGGGTGAGCAGTTCTTC; cdr3_aa: CASSSPVGEQFF
d_call: .; cdr3_length: 14; clone_size: few; v_call: TRBV12-3/TRBV12-4; j_call: TRBJ2-5; cdr3_nt: TGTGCCAGCACCTCAGGGGGAGGCGTAGAGACCCAGTACTTC; cdr3_aa: CASTSGGGVETQYF
d_call: .; cdr3_length: 15; clone_size: many; v_call: TRBV7-6; j_call: TRBJ2-1; cdr3_nt: TGTGCCAGCAGCATCCGGGACCGCTCCTACAATGAGCAGTTCTTC; cdr3_aa: CASSIRDRSYNEQFF
d_call: TRBD1; cdr3_length: 16; clone_size: many; v_call: TRBV7-9; j_call: TRBJ2-2; cdr3_nt: TGTGCCAGCAGCTTCAGACCGGACAGGGCGGGCGGGGAGCTGTTTTTT; cdr3_aa: CASSFRPDRAGGELFF
d_call: .; cdr3_length: 13; clone_size: .; v_call: TRBV10-2; j_call: TRBJ2-5; cdr3_nt: TGCGCCAGCAGTGAGTTGGGGGAGGAGACCCAGTACTTC; cdr3_aa: CASSELGEETQYF
d_call: .; cdr3_length: 14; clone_size: many; v_call: TRBV4-3; j_call: TRBJ2-1; cdr3_nt: TGCGCCAGCAGCGGCGCCCACGACTTGGATGAGCAGTTCTTC; cdr3_aa: CASSGAHDLDEQFF
d_call: .; cdr3_length: 14; clone_size: .; v_call: TRBV5-1; j_call: TRBJ1-2; cdr3_nt: TGCGCCAGCAGCATAGACAGCAGTAACTATGGCTACACCTTC; cdr3_aa: CASSIDSSNYGYTF
d_call: .; cdr3_length: 13; clone_size: many; v_call: TRBV28; j_call: TRBJ2-3; cdr3_nt: TGTGCCAGCAGTTTACTTTCTTCGGATACGCAGTATTTT; cdr3_aa: CASSLLSSDTQYF
d_call: TRBD2; cdr3_length: 17; clone_size: many; v_call: TRBV20-1; j_call: TRBJ2-1; cdr3_nt: TGCAGTGCTCTAAAAGGACTAGCTGGTTTCGTCTACAATGAGCAGTTCTTC; cdr3_aa: CSALKGLAGFVYNEQFF
d_call: .; cdr3_length: 13; clone_size: .; v_call: TRBV6-1; j_call: TRBJ2-5; cdr3_nt: TGTGCCAGCGGTGAGACGGATCAAGAGACCCAGTACTTC; cdr3_aa: CASGETDQETQYF
d_call: TRBD1; cdr3_length: 16; clone_size: few; v_call: TRBV7-9; j_call: TRBJ2-2; cdr3_nt: TGTGCCAGCAGCCTCTGGGGGACAGCGAACACCGGGGAGCTGTTTTTT; cdr3_aa: CASSLWGTANTGELFF
d_call: .; cdr3_length: 15; clone_size: few; v_call: TRBV6-4; j_call: TRBJ2-3; cdr3_nt: TGTGCCAGCAGTGCAAGCGGAACGAGCACAGATACGCAGTATTTT; cdr3_aa: CASSASGTSTDTQYF
d_call: .; cdr3_length: 14; clone_size: many; v_call: TRBV20-1; j_call: TRBJ2-3; cdr3_nt: TGCAGTGCTAGTAGTCTGATAGCTGCAGATACGCAGTATTTT; cdr3_aa: CSASSLIAADTQYF
d_call: TRBD1; cdr3_length: 12; clone_size: many; v_call: TRBV2; j_call: TRBJ1-5; cdr3_nt: TGTGCCTCGGGACAGGGTCGTCAGCCCCAGCATTTT; cdr3_aa: CASGQGRQPQHF
d_call: .; cdr3_length: 15; clone_size: .; v_call: TRBV7-2; j_call: TRBJ2-7; cdr3_nt: TGTGCCAGCAGCCAGGGGTCCACTCTCGTCTACGAGCAGTACTTC; cdr3_aa: CASSQGSTLVYEQYF
d_call: .; cdr3_length: 13; clone_size: .; v_call: TRBV2; j_call: TRBJ1-1; cdr3_nt: TGTGCCAGCAGTGTGATAGACAGTACTGAAGCTTTCTTT; cdr3_aa: CASSVIDSTEAFF
d_call: .; cdr3_length: 15; clone_size: few; v_call: TRBV28; j_call: TRBJ1-5; cdr3_nt: TGTGCCAGCAGTTTGCCTACAGGGATAGGTCAGCCCCAGCATTTT; cdr3_aa: CASSLPTGIGQPQHF
d_call: .; cdr3_length: 19; clone_size: many; v_call: TRBV21-1; j_call: TRBJ2-2; cdr3_nt: TGTGCCAGCAGCAAAGACCGGGCGTCTAGCGGGGCGATCACCGGGGAGCTGTTTTTT; cdr3_aa: CASSKDRASSGAITGELFF
d_call: .; cdr3_length: 17; clone_size: few; v_call: TRBV12-3/TRBV12-4; j_call: TRBJ2-2; cdr3_nt: TGTGCCAGCAGTTTCGACGTCGCGGGCGCGAGCACCGGGGAGCTGTTTTTT; cdr3_aa: CASSFDVAGASTGELFF
d_call: .; cdr3_length: 14; clone_size: few; v_call: TRBV6-5; j_call: TRBJ2-7; cdr3_nt: TGTGCCAGCAGTTACTCGAGAGCGGGCTACGAGCAGTACTTC; cdr3_aa: CASSYSRAGYEQYF
d_call: TRBD1; cdr3_length: 15; clone_size: few; v_call: TRBV14; j_call: TRBJ1-3; cdr3_nt: TGTGCCAGCAGCCCCCGGACAGGGTCTGGAAACACCATATATTTT; cdr3_aa: CASSPRTGSGNTIYF
d_call: .; cdr3_length: 14; clone_size: few; v_call: TRBV3-1; j_call: TRBJ2-1; cdr3_nt: TGTGCCAGCAGCCAAGATGCTTCGGTACGTGAGCAGTTCTTC; cdr3_aa: CASSQDASVREQFF
d_call: .; cdr3_length: 14; clone_size: few; v_call: TRBV12-3/TRBV12-4; j_call: TRBJ1-4; cdr3_nt: TGTGCCAGCCGAGTTGGAACAGCAAATGAAAAACTGTTTTTT; cdr3_aa: CASRVGTANEKLFF
d_call: TRBD2; cdr3_length: 15; clone_size: many; v_call: TRBV6-6; j_call: TRBJ2-2; cdr3_nt: TGTGCCAGCAGTTACGTTGGTCTAGCGGGCGGGGAGCTGTTTTTT; cdr3_aa: CASSYVGLAGGELFF
d_call: .; cdr3_length: 13; clone_size: many; v_call: TRBV10-3; j_call: TRBJ1-1; cdr3_nt: TGTGCCATCAGTCCAGGGGTTAGCACTGAAGCTTTCTTT; cdr3_aa: CAISPGVSTEAFF
d_call: .; cdr3_length: 17; clone_size: many; v_call: TRBV6-6; j_call: TRBJ2-1; cdr3_nt: TGTGCCAGCAGTTACTCTCCTACGGCAGGACTGTACAATGAGCAGTTCTTC; cdr3_aa: CASSYSPTAGLYNEQFF